The 23 T cell receptor beta chains presented below share a single source sample, sequenced in a study of a mutant IDH1 vaccine in newly diagnosed glioma. Antigens of these TCRs are unknown. Noted time point: week 35, safety follow-up. Topical imiquimod accompanied each vaccine dose, which consisted of 300 ug of mutant IDH1 20-mer peptide. The table came from immunoSEQ multiplex PCR; TCRdb's copy has only in-frame clones and leaves some out. The table lists about 48,000 clones, more than 60% of them singletons. Sequenced material: PBMCs, taken from a glioma patient whose treatment included an IDH1 peptide vaccine. These receptors were collected from a man aged 35 to 55 with glioma.

J is TRBJ1-4 and V is TRBV10-3, with TRBD1 identical over 7 bases. The CDR3 runs to 14 residues. Per the germline V gene, CDR1 is ENHRY and CDR2 is SYGVKD. With 0 bases clipped from V and 8 bases from J, the junction kept 3 bases outside the gene matches. This chain's CDR3 is CAISESGTEEKLFF. The CDR3 nucleotides read TGTGCCATCAGTGAGTCAGGGACAGAAGAAAAACTGTTTTTT.

The sample holds a few counts of this clone. This rearrangement joins TRBV29-1 to TRBJ2-1; a weak D match, TRBD2 (6 bases). Germline-derived CDR1 and CDR2 are SQVTM and ANQGSEA. Trimming removed 7 bases at V and 4 bases at J, with 17 bases between. This CDR3 comprises 14 residues. The CDR3: CSAGGLSLYNEQFF. CDR3 coding DNA: TGCAGCGCCGGAGGGTTGTCGCTTTACAATGAGCAGTTCTTC.

The chain couples TRBV2 to TRBJ1-6, with D unresolved. V dropped 7 bases and J dropped 4 bases, with 14 bases sitting between them. This CDR3 spans 15 amino acids. Germline CDR1 and CDR2: SNHLY and FYNNEI. Written as DNA, the CDR3 is TGTGCCAGCACGTCTGGAACAGTGTATAATTCACCCCTCCACTTT. It codes for CASTSGTVYNSPLHF.

The gene calls are TRBV6-5 and TRBJ1-3; the D is unclear. There are 14 residues in the CDR3. The germline V gene encodes CDR1 MNHEY and CDR2 SVGAGI. V was trimmed by 10 bases and J by 0 bases, leaving 13 bases between them. DNA of the CDR3: TGTGCCACTATGGATGACTTCTCTGGAAACACCATATATTTT. This gives the protein CATMDDFSGNTIYF.

V is TRBV10-3 and J is TRBJ1-1; D might be TRBD1 (5 bases). Trimming shortened V by 6 bases and J by 1 base, and 9 bases separated the two germline ends. This CDR3 has 13 residues. CDR1 ENHRY and CDR2 SYGVKD come from the germline V gene. CDR3 amino acids: CAIRPGGNTEAFF. In DNA, the CDR3 is TGTGCCATCAGGCCGGGGGGGAACACTGAAGCTTTCTTT.

The CDR3 here is CASSPGSSSYEQYF. The DNA for the CDR3 is TGTGCCAGCTCACCTGGTTCTAGCAGCTACGAGCAGTACTTC. The chain uses TRBV18 and TRBJ2-7, with D perhaps TRBD2 (5 bases). The ends were cut back, 3 bases at V and 3 bases at J, with 12 bases in the middle. This CDR3 is built from 14 residues. CDR1 is KGHSH and CDR2 is LQKENI in the germline V gene.

The rearrangement links TRBV6-5 to TRBJ2-5, with D possibly being TRBD1 or TRBD2 (5 bases each). The V end was cut by 6 bases, the J end by 5 bases, with 16 bases between. This CDR3 spans 14 amino acids. Germline V CDR1 and CDR2: MNHEY, SVGAGI. The CDR3 sequence is CASSRDGLFETQYF. CDR3 coding DNA: TGTGCCAGCAGCCGGGACGGCTTATTTGAGACCCAGTACTTC.

The V and J genes are TRBV10-1 and TRBJ1-2; 7 bases are shared with TRBD1. The junction had 8 bases not matched to a gene; V was cut back by 0 bases and J by 7 bases. The CDR3 runs 15 residues. Germline lookup yields CDR1 WNHNN and CDR2 SYGVQD (reference sequence). CDR3 coding DNA: TGCGCCAGCAGTGAGTCCGTAGGGGGCGACGGTGGCTACACCTTC. This encodes CASSESVGGDGGYTF.

This clone was seen a single time. The V call is TRBV9, the J call TRBJ1-2; D is unresolved. Trimming stripped 8 bases from V and 8 bases from J, with 7 bases between. Germline V lookup: CDR1 SGDLS, CDR2 YYNGEE. This CDR3 is 9 amino acids long. The CDR3 DNA sequence: TGTGCCAGTGGCCTGGGCTACACCTTC. This gives the protein CASGLGYTF.

J is TRBJ2-3 and V is TRBV4-1; a weak D match, TRBD2 (6 bases). The germline gives CDR1 MGHRA, CDR2 YSYEKL. The length of the CDR3 is 14 residues. V was clipped by 6 bases and J by 0 bases, with 10 bases between them. The CDR3 nucleotides read TGCGCCAGCAGGGGCGGGATTAGCACAGATACGCAGTATTTT. This gives the protein CASRGGISTDTQYF.

This sequence joins TRBV6-6 and TRBJ2-5; 10 bases map to TRBD2. This CDR3 spans 15 amino acids. V lost 6 bases to trimming and J lost 5 bases; unmatched junction nucleotides: 9. Looked up from germline, CDR1 is MNHNY and CDR2 is SVGAGI (reference sequence). CDR3 sequence reads: CASSPTAGGRETQYF. As DNA, the CDR3 is TGTGCCAGCAGCCCCACAGCGGGGGGGCGTGAGACCCAGTACTTC.

The chain joins TRBV18 to TRBJ1-2; D perhaps matches TRBD1 (5 bases). Trimming left V 2 bases short and J 4 bases short, with 11 bases between. Germline CDR1 is KGHSH and CDR2 is LQKENI. The CDR3 is 14 amino acids. CDR3 sequence reads: CASSPGRDGYGYTF. The CDR3 region has the DNA TGTGCCAGCTCACCAGGCAGGGACGGCTATGGCTACACCTTC.

This sequence joins TRBV6-1 and TRBJ1-1; D may be TRBD1 (6 bases). V was cut by 3 bases and J by 2 bases, with 13 bases left in between. Germline values: CDR1 MNHNS, CDR2 SASEGT. CDR3 length equals 15 residues. The DNA of the CDR3 is TGTGCCAGCAGTGATCGGGGGCAGGCCAACACTGAAGCTTTCTTT. It specifies CASSDRGQANTEAFF.

The chain joins TRBV4-1 to TRBJ2-1, with a weak D call TRBD1 (6 bases). From germline, CDR1 is MGHRA and CDR2 YSYEKL. There are 14 residues in the CDR3. Trimming stripped 4 bases from V and 5 bases from J, with 12 bases between. The DNA of the CDR3 is TGCGCCAGCAGCCTACCGGACAGTAACAATGAGCAGTTCTTC. This gives the protein CASSLPDSNNEQFF.

V gene TRBV5-1 combines with J gene TRBJ1-6; D might be TRBD1 (5 bases). V was clipped by 4 bases and J by 6 bases, with 14 bases between them. CDR3 length: 15 amino acids. The V gene's germline CDR1 is SGHRS and CDR2 YFSETQ. In DNA, the CDR3 is TGCGCCAGCAGCCTCACAGGCGAACTTAATTCACCCCTCCACTTT. This codes for CASSLTGELNSPLHF.

This chain uses TRBV11-2 with TRBJ1-2; maybe TRBD1 (5 bases). The V gene lost 1 base and the J gene lost 2 bases, with 5 bases spanning the gap. The CDR3 spans 13 residues. The V gene's germline CDR1 is SGHAT and CDR2 FQNNGV. The CDR3 spells CASSLGTNYGYTF. The CDR3, as DNA: TGTGCCAGCAGCTTAGGGACAAACTATGGCTACACCTTC.

CDR3 sequence (DNA): TGTGCCAGCAGCCACCGGGACCCCCGTGGAGAGCAGTACTTC. Amino acid sequence: CASSHRDPRGEQYF. V gene TRBV13 combines with J gene TRBJ2-7; D possibly uses TRBD1 or TRBD2 (5 bases each). V lost 5 bases and J lost 7, with 18 bases in between. Germline V gene lookup returns CDR1 PRHDT and CDR2 FYEKMQ (reference sequence). The CDR3 is made up of 14 amino acids.

The chain joins TRBV11-2 to TRBJ1-1, with D perhaps TRBD1 (6 bases). V lost 4 bases and J 4 bases, leaving 19 bases between the germline ends. This CDR3 has 16 residues. The germline V gene encodes CDR1 SGHAT and CDR2 FQNNGV. As DNA, the CDR3 is TGTGCCAGCAGCTACCCTCAGGGGTTGGTTCGCACTGAAGCTTTCTTT. Its protein product is CASSYPQGLVRTEAFF.

The chain uses TRBV7-2 and TRBJ2-7, with 9 bases identical to TRBD2. Germline trimming cut 1 base from V and 3 bases from J; bases unmatched to any gene: 4. CDR1 is SGHTA, CDR2 FQGNSA, per germline. The CDR3 is 15 residues long. The CDR3 DNA reads TGTGCCAGCAGCTTAGAAGCGGGGGGCTACTACGAGCAGTACTTC. Encoded protein: CASSLEAGGYYEQYF.

The chain carries TRBV14 and TRBJ2-5; TRBD2 aligns across 8 bases. The germline CDR1 and CDR2 sequences are SGHDN and FVKESK. V was pared by 4 bases and J by 11 bases, with 9 bases of the junction left unmatched. This CDR3 has 13 amino acids. CDR3 DNA: TGTGCCAGCAGCCCAGGACCAGCGGGGGTTCAGTACTTC. Its protein is CASSPGPAGVQYF.

This chain uses TRBV5-6 with TRBJ1-1; D gene uncertain. The CDR3 contains 14 residues. Germline V gene lookup returns CDR1 SGHDT and CDR2 YYEEEE. The germline V and J ends were trimmed by 0 bases and 2 bases, with 8 bases remaining between them. The CDR3, as DNA: TGTGCCAGCAGCTTGGTCGTAAGAAACACTGAAGCTTTCTTT. Translation: CASSLVVRNTEAFF.

This clone was counted a few times. The rearrangement uses TRBV11-2 and TRBJ1-1, with no clear D. The CDR3 runs to 13 residues. Germline V gene sequence: CDR1 SGHAT, CDR2 FQNNGV. The germline V and J ends were trimmed by 2 bases and 1 base, with 5 bases remaining between them. The CDR3 coding sequence is TGTGCCAGCAGCTTAAGCGGGAACACTGAAGCTTTCTTT. It specifies CASSLSGNTEAFF.

The V gene is TRBV10-3, the J gene TRBJ1-2, with 9 bases fitting TRBD1. The CDR3 has 16 amino acids. CDR1 and CDR2 from the germline V gene are ENHRY and SYGVKD. The J segment lost 7 bases and the V segment lost 0 bases, leaving 9 bases of the junction unmatched. The chain's CDR3 is CAISESMDRGIRGYTF. The CDR3 DNA reads TGTGCCATCAGTGAGTCCATGGACAGGGGAATCCGTGGCTACACCTTC.